The 3 T cell receptor beta chains in this list originate from one sample, sequenced in a study of cytomegalovirus exposure and HLA in healthy donors. The PCR was carried out with 60 Vbeta primers and 13 Jbeta primers. Clones were sequenced by immunoSEQ multiplex PCR, and TCRdb holds only the in-frame ones, with some missing. The sample consists of about 71,000 clones, less than 85% of them appearing once. Sequencing used PBMCs. Receptors were obtained from a woman between 45 and 60 years old in good health and CMV-seropositive.

The rearrangement joins TRBV30 to TRBJ1-3; a weak D match, TRBD1 (5 bases). V was clipped by 3 bases and J by 0 bases, with 12 bases between them. The CDR3 consists of 15 residues. The germline V gene encodes CDR1 GTSNPN and CDR2 SVGIG (reference sequence). CDR3 loop: CAWRRGRASGNTIYF. The CDR3 DNA sequence: TGTGCCTGGAGGCGGGGCAGGGCCTCTGGAAACACCATATATTTT.

This chain connects TRBV28 to TRBJ2-7; perhaps TRBD1 as D (6 bases). The germline V gene encodes CDR1 MDHEN and CDR2 SYDVKM. The CDR3 covers 14 residues. The germline V and J ends were trimmed by 3 bases and 2 bases, with 11 bases remaining between them. CDR3 sequence reads: CASSFSDRTYEQYF. The CDR3 bases are TGTGCCAGCAGTTTCTCCGACAGGACCTACGAGCAGTACTTC. The variable domain in full, with the rest retrieved from reference TRBV28 and TRBJ2-7, is DVKVTQSSRYLVKRTGEKVFLECVQDMDHENMFWYRQDPGLGLRLIYFSYDVKMKEKGDIPEGYSVSREKKERFSLILESASTNQTSMYLCASSFSDRTYEQYFGPGTRLTVT.

J is TRBJ1-5 and V is TRBV28, with 10 nucleotides matching TRBD1. The germline gives CDR1 MDHEN, CDR2 SYDVKM. The CDR3 runs to 17 residues. The junction had 5 bases not matched to a gene; V was cut back by 3 bases and J by 0 bases. CDR3 sequence (DNA): TGTGCCAGCAGTTTGGGGACAGGGGCATTTAGCAATCAGCCCCAGCATTTT. Translation gives CASSLGTGAFSNQPQHF.